This T cell receptor beta chain appears in the sequencing data of a study of neoadjuvant anti-PD-1 for oral cavity cancer. About the research overall: Around day 43, patients without progression received a fourth nivolumab dose before surgery.

Comment on this clone: Its antigen is still unknown.

This sample's time point: after neoadjuvant nivolumab, at surgical resection. No culture or expansion preceded analysis of these blood cells. Sequencing used immunoSEQ multiplex PCR; TCRdb keeps in-frame clones, though not all of them. The sample lists over 60,000 clones, about 90% occurring once. Findings and limits, study-wide: Treg/Th17 ratio rose with pretreatment blood and fell with post-treatment tumor TCRbeta clonality.

The ends were cut back, 10 bases at V and 4 bases at J, with 16 bases in the middle. This CDR3 contains 13 residues. Germline lookup yields CDR1 MDHEN and CDR2 SYDVKM. This rearrangement joins TRBV28 to TRBJ1-2; a possible D gene is TRBD1 (6 bases). The receptor was isolated from a person between 35 and 79 years old with oral cavity squamous cell carcinoma. Sequences were derived from PBMCs, sampled after nivolumab (anti-PD-1) treatment. The CDR3 reads CANSQGTGYGYTF. The CDR3 nucleotides are TGTGCCAATTCTCAGGGGACGGGCTATGGCTACACCTTC.